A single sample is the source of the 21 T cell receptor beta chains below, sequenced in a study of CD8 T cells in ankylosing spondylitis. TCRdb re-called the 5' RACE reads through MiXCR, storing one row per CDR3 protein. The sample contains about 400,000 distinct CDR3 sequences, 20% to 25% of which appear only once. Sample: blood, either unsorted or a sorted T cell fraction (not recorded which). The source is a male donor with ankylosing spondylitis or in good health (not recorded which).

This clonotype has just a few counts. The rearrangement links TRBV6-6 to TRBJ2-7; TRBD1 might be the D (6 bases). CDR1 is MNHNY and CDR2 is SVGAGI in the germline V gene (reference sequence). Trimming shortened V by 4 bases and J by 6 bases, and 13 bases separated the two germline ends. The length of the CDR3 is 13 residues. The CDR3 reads CASSSDSRPEQYF. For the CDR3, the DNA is TGTGCCAGCAGTTCGGACAGTCGCCCCGAGCAGTACTTC.

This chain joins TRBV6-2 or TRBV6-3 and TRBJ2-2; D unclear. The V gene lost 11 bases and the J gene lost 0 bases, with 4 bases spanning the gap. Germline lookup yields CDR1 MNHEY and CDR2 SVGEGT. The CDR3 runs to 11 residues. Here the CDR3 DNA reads TGTGCCGGCACGAACACCGGGGAGCTGTTTTTT. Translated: CAGTNTGELFF.

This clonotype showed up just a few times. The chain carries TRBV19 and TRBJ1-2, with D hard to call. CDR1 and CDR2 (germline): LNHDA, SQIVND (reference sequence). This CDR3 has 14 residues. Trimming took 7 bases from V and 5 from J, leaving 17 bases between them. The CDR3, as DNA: TGTGCCAGTAAAGAATTCAACCGAGGGTATGGCTACACCTTC. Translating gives CASKEFNRGYGYTF.

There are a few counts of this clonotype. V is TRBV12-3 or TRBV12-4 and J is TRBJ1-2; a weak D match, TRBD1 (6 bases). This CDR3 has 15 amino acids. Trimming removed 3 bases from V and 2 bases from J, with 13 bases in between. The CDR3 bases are TGTGCCAGCAGTTTTATGAGGGGGGAAAACTATGGCTACACCTTC. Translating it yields CASSFMRGENYGYTF.

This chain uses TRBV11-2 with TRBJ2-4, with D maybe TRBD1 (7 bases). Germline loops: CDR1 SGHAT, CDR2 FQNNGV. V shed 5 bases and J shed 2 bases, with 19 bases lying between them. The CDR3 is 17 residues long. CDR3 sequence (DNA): TGTGCCAGCAGCCGCTTTTCAGGGGGGCGGTCCAAAAACATTCAGTACTTC. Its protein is CASSRFSGGRSKNIQYF.

This CDR3 is CASSFERGGHNEQFF. CDR3 nucleotides: TGTGCCAGCAGCTTCGAGCGGGGGGGCCATAATGAGCAGTTCTTC. This chain links TRBV13 with TRBJ2-1, with TRBD2 matching 10 bases. The CDR3 spans 15 residues. Germline CDR1 reads PRHDT; CDR2 reads FYEKMQ (reference sequence). V was clipped by 3 bases and J by 7 bases; unmatched bases: 6. Filled out from reference TRBV13 and TRBJ2-1, the complete variable domain reads AAGVIQSPRHLIKEKRETATLKCYPIPRHDTVYWYQQGPGQDPQFLISFYEKMQSDKGSIPDRFSAQQFSDYHSELNMSSLELGDSALYFCASSFERGGHNEQFFGPGTRLTVL.

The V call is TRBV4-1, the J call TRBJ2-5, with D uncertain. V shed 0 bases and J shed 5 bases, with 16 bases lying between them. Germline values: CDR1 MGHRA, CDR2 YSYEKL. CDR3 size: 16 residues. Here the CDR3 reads CASSQDQWRLGETQYF. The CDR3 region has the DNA TGCGCCAGCAGCCAAGATCAGTGGAGATTGGGGGAGACCCAGTACTTC.

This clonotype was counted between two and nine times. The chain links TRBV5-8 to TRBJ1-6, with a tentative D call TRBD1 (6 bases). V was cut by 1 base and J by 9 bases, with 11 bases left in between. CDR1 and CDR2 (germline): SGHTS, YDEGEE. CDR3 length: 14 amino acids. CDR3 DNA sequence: TGTGCCAGCAGCTTGACAGGGCTTAGTTCACCCCTCCACTTT. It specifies CASSLTGLSSPLHF.

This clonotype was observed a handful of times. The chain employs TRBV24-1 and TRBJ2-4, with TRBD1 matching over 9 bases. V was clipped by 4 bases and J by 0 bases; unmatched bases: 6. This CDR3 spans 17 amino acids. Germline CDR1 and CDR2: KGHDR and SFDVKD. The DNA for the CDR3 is TGTGCCACCAGTGACTCGACAGGGGGAATAGCCAAAAACATTCAGTACTTC. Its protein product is CATSDSTGGIAKNIQYF.

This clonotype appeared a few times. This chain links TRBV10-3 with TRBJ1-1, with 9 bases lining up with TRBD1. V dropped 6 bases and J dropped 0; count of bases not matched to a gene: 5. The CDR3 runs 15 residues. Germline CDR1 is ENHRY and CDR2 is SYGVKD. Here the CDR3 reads CAIRTGGMMNTEAFF. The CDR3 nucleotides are TGTGCCATCAGGACAGGGGGTATGATGAACACTGAAGCTTTCTTT.

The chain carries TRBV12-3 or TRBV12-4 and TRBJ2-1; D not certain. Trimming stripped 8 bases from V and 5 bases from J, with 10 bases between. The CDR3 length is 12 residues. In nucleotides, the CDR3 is TGTGCCAGCTCACAGTCGAACAATGAGCAGTTCTTC. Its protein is CASSQSNNEQFF.

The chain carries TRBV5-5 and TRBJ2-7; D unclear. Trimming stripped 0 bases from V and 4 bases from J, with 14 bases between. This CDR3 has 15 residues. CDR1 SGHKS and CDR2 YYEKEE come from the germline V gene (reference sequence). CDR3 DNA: TGTGCCAGCAGCTTGGCCATCGGGTTTCGGTACGAGCAGTACTTC. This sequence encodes CASSLAIGFRYEQYF. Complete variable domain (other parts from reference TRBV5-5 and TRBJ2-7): DAGVTQSPTHLIKTRGQQVTLRCSPISGHKSVSWYQQVLGQGPQFIFQYYEKEERGRGNFPDRFSARQFPNYSSELNVNALLLGDSALYLCASSLAIGFRYEQYFGPGTRLTVT.

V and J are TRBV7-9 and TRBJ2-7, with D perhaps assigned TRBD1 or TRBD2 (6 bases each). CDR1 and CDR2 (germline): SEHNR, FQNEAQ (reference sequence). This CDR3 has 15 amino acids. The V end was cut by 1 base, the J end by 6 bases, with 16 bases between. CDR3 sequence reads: CASSLVGRGALEQYF. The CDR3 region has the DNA TGTGCCAGCAGCTTAGTGGGAAGGGGGGCTCTCGAGCAGTACTTC.

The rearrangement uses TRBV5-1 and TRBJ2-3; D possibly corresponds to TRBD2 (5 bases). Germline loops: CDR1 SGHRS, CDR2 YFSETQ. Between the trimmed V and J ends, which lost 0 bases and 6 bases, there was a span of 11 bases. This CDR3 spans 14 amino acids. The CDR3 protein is CASSLERWEDTQYF. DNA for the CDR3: TGCGCCAGCAGCTTGGAGAGATGGGAGGATACGCAGTATTTT.

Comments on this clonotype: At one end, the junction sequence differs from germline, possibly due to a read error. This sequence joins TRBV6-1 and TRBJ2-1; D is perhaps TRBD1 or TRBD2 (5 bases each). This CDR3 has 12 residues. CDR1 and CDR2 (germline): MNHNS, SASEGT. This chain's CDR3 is CAGSDRGYEQFF. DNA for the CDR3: TGTGCCGGCAGTGATCGGGGCTATGAGCAGTTCTTC.

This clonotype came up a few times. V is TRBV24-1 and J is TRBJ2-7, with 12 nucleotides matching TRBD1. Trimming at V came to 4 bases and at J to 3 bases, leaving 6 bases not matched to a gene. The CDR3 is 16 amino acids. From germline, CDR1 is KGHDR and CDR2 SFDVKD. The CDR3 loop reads CATSEHGTGGLYEQYF. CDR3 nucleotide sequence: TGTGCCACCAGTGAACACGGGACAGGGGGCCTCTACGAGCAGTACTTC.

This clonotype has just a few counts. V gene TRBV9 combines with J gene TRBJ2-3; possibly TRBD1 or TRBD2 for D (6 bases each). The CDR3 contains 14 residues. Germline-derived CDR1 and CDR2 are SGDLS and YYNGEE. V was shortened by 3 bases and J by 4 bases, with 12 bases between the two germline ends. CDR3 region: CASSGGAGSDTQYF. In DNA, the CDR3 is TGTGCCAGCAGCGGGGGGGCCGGATCAGATACGCAGTATTTT.

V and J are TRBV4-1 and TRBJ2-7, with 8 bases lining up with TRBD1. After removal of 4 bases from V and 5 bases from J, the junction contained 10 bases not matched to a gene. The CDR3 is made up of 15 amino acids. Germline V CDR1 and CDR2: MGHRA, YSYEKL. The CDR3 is CASSPEDRENHEQYF. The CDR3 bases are TGCGCCAGCAGCCCGGAGGACAGGGAGAACCACGAGCAGTACTTC.

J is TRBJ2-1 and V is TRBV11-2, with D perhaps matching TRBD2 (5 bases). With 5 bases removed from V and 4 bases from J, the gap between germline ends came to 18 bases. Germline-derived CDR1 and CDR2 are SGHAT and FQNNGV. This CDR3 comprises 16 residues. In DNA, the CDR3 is TGTGCCAGCAGCCTAGGCGGGTCACTCCTGTACAATGAGCAGTTCTTC. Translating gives CASSLGGSLLYNEQFF.

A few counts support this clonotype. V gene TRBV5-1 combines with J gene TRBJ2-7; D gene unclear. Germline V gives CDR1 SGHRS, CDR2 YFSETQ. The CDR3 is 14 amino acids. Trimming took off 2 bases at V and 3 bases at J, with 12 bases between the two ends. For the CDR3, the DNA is TGCGCCAGCAGCTTAGGGTCGCCCGGCTACGAGCAGTACTTC. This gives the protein CASSLGSPGYEQYF.

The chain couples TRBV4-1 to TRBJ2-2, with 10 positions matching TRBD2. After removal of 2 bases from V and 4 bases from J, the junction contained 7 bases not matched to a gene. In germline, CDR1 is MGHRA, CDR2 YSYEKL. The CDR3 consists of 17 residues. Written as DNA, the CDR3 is TGCGCCAGCAGCCAAAGAGGGGTAGCGGGGGGCACCGGGGAGCTGTTTTTT. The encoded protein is CASSQRGVAGGTGELFF.